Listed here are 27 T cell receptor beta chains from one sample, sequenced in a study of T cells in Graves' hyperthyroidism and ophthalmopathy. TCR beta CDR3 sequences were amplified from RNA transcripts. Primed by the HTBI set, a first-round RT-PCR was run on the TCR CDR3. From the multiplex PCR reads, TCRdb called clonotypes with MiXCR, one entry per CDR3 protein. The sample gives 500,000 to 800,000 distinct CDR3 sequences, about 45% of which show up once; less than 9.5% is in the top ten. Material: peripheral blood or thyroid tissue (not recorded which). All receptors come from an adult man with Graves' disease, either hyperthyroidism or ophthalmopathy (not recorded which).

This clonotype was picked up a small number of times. CDR3 in DNA: TGCAGTGCTAGATCGTCGACTAGGGGTGAAGCTTTCTTT. Protein: CSARSSTRGEAFF. The rearrangement joins TRBV20-1 to TRBJ1-1; the D gene is possibly TRBD1 (5 bases). V was clipped by 2 bases and J by 7 bases, with 14 bases between them. The CDR3 runs 13 residues. Germline CDR1 is DFQATT and CDR2 is SNEGSKA (reference sequence).

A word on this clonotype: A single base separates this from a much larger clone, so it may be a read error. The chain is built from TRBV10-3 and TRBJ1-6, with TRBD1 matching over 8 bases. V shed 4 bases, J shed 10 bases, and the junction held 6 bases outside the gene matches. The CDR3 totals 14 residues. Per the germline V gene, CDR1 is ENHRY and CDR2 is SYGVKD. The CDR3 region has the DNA TGTGCCATCAGTGTGGACAGGGTAATCTCACCCCTCCACTTT. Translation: CAISVDRVISPLHF.

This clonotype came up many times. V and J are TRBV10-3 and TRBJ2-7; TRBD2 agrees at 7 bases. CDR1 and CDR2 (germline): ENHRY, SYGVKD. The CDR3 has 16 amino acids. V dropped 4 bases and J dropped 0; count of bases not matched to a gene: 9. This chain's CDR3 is CAISAATSASSYEQYF. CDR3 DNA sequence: TGTGCCATCAGTGCCGCAACTAGCGCCAGCTCCTACGAGCAGTACTTC.

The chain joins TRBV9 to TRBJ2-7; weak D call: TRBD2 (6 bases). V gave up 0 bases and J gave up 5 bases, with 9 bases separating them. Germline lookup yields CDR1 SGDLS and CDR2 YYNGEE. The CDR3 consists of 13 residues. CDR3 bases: TGTGCCAGCAGCGTAGCCGGGGGTAACGAGCAGTACTTC. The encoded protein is CASSVAGGNEQYF. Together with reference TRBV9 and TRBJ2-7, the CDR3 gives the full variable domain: DSGVTQTPKHLITATGQRVTLRCSPRSGDLSVYWYQQSLDQGLQFLIQYYNGEERAKGNILERFSAQQFPDLHSELNLSSLELGDSALYFCASSVAGGNEQYFGPGTRLTVT.

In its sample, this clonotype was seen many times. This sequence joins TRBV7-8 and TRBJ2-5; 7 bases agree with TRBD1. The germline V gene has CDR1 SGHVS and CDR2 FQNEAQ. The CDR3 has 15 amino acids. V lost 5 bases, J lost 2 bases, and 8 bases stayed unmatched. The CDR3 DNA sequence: TGTGCCAGCAGCATCCGGACAGGTCGGCAAGAGACCCAGTACTTC. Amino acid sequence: CASSIRTGRQETQYF.

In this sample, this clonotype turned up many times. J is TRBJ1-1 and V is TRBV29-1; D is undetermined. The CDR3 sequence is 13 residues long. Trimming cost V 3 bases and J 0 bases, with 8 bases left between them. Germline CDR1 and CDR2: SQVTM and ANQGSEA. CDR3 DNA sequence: TGCAGCGTTGATACAGCTATGAACACTGAAGCTTTCTTT. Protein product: CSVDTAMNTEAFF.

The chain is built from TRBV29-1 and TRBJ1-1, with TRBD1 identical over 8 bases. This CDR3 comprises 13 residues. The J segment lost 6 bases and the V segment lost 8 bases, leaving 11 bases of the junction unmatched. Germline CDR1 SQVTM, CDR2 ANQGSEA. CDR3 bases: TGCAGCAGTTACCAGGGGGCGCGTCCTGAAGCTTTCTTT. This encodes CSSYQGARPEAFF.

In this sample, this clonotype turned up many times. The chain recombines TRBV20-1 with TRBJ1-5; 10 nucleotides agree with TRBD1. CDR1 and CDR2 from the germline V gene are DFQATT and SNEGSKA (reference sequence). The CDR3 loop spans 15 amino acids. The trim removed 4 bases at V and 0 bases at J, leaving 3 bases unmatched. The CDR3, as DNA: TGCAGTGCTACCAGGACAGGGGGTAGCAATCAGCCCCAGCATTTT. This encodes CSATRTGGSNQPQHF.

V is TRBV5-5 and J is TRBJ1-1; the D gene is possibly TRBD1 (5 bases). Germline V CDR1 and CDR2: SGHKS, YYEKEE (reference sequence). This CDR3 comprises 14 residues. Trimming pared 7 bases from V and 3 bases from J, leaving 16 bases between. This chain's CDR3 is CASSLAGWDTEAFF. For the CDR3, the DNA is TGTGCCAGCTCACTCGCAGGGTGGGACACTGAAGCTTTCTTT.

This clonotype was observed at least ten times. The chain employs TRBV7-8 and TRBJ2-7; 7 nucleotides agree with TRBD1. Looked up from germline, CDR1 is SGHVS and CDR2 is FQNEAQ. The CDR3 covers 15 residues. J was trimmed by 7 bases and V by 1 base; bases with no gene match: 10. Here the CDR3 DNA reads TGTGCCAGCAGCTTAGATATATCCGGGACAGAGGAGCAGTACTTC. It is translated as CASSLDISGTEEQYF.

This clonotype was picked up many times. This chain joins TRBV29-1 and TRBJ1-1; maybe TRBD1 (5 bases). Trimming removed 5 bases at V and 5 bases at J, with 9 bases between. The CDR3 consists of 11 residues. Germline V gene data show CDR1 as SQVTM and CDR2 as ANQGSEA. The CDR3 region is CSVRKGTEAFF. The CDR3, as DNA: TGCAGCGTTCGGAAGGGGACTGAAGCTTTCTTT.

The CDR3 nucleotides are TGTGCCAGCAGCTTGGGATTGGACAGGGGGCATGGCTACACCTTC. Its protein product is CASSLGLDRGHGYTF. V is TRBV25-1 and J is TRBJ1-2, with 11 bases identical to TRBD1. The CDR3 is 15 residues long. V trimming: 6 bases; J trimming: 6 bases; junction bases outside the gene matches: 9. CDR1 is MGHDK, CDR2 SYGVNS, per germline.

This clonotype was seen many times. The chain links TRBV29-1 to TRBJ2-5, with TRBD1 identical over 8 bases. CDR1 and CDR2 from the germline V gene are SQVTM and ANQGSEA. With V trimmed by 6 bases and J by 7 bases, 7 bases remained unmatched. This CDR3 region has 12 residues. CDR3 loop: CSVVDRVGTQYF. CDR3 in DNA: TGCAGCGTCGTGGACAGGGTCGGGACCCAGTACTTC.

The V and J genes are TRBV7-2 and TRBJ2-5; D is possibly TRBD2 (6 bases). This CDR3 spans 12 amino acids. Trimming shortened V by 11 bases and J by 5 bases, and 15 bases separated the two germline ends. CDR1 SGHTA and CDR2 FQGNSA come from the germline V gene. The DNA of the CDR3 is TGTGCCTGGAGCGGGCTAGGGGAGACCCAGTACTTC. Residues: CAWSGLGETQYF.

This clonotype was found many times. The CDR3 loop is CASRGPSYEQYF. DNA of the CDR3: TGTGCCAGCAGGGGACCCTCCTACGAGCAGTACTTC. This chain links TRBV7-2 with TRBJ2-7; D might be TRBD1 or TRBD2, each matching 5 bases. V shed 6 bases and J shed 0 bases, with 6 bases lying between them. Germline-derived CDR1 and CDR2 are SGHTA and FQGNSA. This CDR3 region has 12 residues.

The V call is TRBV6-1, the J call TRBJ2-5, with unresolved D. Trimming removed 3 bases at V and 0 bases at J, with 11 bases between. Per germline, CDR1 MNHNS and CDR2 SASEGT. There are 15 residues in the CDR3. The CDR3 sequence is CASSERGVNQETQYF. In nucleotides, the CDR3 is TGTGCCAGCAGTGAGCGCGGAGTGAACCAAGAGACCCAGTACTTC.

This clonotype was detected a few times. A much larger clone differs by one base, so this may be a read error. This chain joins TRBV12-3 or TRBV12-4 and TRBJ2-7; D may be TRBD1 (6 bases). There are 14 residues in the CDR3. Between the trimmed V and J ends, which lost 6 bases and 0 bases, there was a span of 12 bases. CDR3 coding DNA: TGTGCCAGCAGCCTCGGGACACCCTCCTACGAGCAGTACTTC. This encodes CASSLGTPSYEQYF.

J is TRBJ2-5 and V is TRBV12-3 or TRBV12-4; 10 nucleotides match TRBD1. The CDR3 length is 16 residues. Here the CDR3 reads CASGLLMGQGSETQYF. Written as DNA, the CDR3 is TGTGCTAGTGGTTTGCTCATGGGACAGGGGTCAGAGACCCAGTACTTC.

CDR3 in amino acids: CASSSTGLPAEQYF. The DNA for the CDR3 is TGTGCCAGCAGTTCCACGGGACTGCCGGCCGAGCAGTACTTC. The chain is built from TRBV7-9 and TRBJ2-7; a possible D gene is TRBD2 (6 bases). Germline V gene data show CDR1 as SEHNR and CDR2 as FQNEAQ (reference sequence). Trimming cost V 6 bases and J 6 bases, with 18 bases left between them. This CDR3 comprises 14 residues.

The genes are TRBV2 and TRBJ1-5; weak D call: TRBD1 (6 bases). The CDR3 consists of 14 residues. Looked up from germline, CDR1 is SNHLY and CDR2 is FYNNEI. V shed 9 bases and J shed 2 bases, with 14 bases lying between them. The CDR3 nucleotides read TGTGCCAGATCGAGGAACAGGGGCAATCAGCCCCAGCATTTT. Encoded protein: CARSRNRGNQPQHF.

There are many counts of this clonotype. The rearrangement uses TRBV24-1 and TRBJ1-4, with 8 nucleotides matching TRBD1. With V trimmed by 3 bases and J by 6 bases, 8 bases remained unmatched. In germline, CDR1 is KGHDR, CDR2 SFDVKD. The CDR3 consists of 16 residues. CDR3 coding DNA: TGTGCCACCAGTGATGCGACAGGGGAAGGGCATGAAAAACTGTTTTTT. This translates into CATSDATGEGHEKLFF.

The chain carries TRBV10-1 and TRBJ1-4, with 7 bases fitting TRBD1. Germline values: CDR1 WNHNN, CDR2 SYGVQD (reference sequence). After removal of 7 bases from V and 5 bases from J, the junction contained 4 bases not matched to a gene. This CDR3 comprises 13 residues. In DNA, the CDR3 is TGCGCCAGCATTGACAGGGTAAATGAAAAACTGTTTTTT. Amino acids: CASIDRVNEKLFF.

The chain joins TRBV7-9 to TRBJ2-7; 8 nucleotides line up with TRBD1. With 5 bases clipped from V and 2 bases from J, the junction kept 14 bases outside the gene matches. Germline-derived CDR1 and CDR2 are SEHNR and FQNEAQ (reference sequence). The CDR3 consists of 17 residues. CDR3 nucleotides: TGTGCCAGCAGCCAAGTCTCCTCAGGGGGCATTGCCTACGAGCAGTACTTC. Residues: CASSQVSSGGIAYEQYF.

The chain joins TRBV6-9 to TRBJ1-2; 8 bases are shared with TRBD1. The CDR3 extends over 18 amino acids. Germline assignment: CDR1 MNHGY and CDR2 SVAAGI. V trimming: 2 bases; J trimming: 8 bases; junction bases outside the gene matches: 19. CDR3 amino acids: CASSYGPFPIQGVVGYTF. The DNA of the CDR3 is TGTGCCAGCAGTTATGGGCCATTCCCTATACAGGGGGTAGTCGGCTACACCTTC.

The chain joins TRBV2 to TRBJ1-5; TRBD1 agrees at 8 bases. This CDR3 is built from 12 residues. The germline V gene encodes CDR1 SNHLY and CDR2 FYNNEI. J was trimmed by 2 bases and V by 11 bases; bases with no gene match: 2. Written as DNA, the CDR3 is TGTGCCGGACAGGGAGGCAATCAGCCCCAGCATTTT. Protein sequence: CAGQGGNQPQHF.

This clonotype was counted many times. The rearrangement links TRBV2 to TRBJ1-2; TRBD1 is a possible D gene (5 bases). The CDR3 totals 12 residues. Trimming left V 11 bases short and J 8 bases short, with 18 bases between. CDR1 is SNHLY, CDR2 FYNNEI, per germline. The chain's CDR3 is CAGSGPRGGYTF. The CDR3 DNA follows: TGTGCCGGCTCCGGCCCGAGGGGAGGCTACACCTTC.

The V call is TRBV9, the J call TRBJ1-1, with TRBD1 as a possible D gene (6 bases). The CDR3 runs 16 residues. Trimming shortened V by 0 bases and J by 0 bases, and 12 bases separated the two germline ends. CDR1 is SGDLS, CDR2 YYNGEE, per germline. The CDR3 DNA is TGTGCCAGCAGCGTAGACAGGGTGGACATGAACACTGAAGCTTTCTTT. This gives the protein CASSVDRVDMNTEAFF. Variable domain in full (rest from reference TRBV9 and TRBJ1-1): DSGVTQTPKHLITATGQRVTLRCSPRSGDLSVYWYQQSLDQGLQFLIQYYNGEERAKGNILERFSAQQFPDLHSELNLSSLELGDSALYFCASSVDRVDMNTEAFFGQGTRLTVV.